The entry that follows covers one TCR beta chain sequence. Separate alpha and beta amplification began at the second PCR step. Cells stained for CD3, CD4, CD8, CD45RA, CD27 and viability were sorted into four CD45RA/CD27 subsets. These data are taken from a study of naive and memory T cell subsets. The J segment lost 2 bases and the V segment lost 3 bases, leaving 3 bases of the junction unmatched. This CDR3 is built from 14 residues. Looked up from germline, CDR1 is DFQATT and CDR2 is SNEGSKA (reference sequence). Two oligonucleotides, mixed equimolar, formed the beta constant-region primer covering TRBC1 and TRBC2. Nested alpha and beta constant-region primers with the SP2 primer drove four PCR rounds on ligated cDNA. From the UMI-ligation and nested PCR reads, TCRdb called clonotypes with MiXCR, one entry per CDR3 protein. Of tens of thousands of distinct CDR3 sequences listed, about an eighth are singletons.

Input material: effector memory CD4+ T cells from blood. The subset is: effector memory, CD45RA- CD27-. This sequence joins TRBV20-1 and TRBJ1-4, with TRBD1 identical over 7 bases. The clonotype originates from a human donor in good health. CDR3 region: CSASTGVTNEKLFF. The CDR3 nucleotides read TGCAGTGCTAGTACAGGGGTCACTAATGAAAAACTGTTTTTT.